Each of the 27 T cell receptor beta chains below was sequenced from the same sample in a study of T cells in women clearing cervical HPV infection. Libraries were prepared by immunoSEQ multiplex PCR; TCRdb keeps only in-frame clonotypes and omits some of them. The table lists some 16,000 clones, with around 11% in the top ten. The specimen was blood buffy coat. These receptors were taken from a woman aged 18 to 69 with a cervical HPV16 infection that either progressed to CIN3+ or cleared (not recorded which).

For this clone: Coverage ceases 3 residues before the CDR3 finishes, and the germline J gene fills in the end. The chain employs TRBV5-6 and TRBJ2-7, with 7 positions matching TRBD1. With V trimmed by 3 bases and J by 4 bases, 4 bases remained unmatched. In germline, CDR1 is SGHDT, CDR2 YYEEEE. The CDR3 runs to 13 residues. The part of the CDR3 DNA that was read is TGTGCCAGCAGCTGGGACAGTGAGTACGAG. Translated, it gives CASSWDSEYE. The CDR3 in full is CASSWDSEYEQYF.

Concerning this clone: The CDR3 is cut off 3 residues early in the read; its end comes from the germline J gene. The chain is built from TRBV29-1 and TRBJ1-2, with 7 bases that match TRBD1. V gave up 7 bases and J gave up 6 bases; unmatched junction bases: 5. CDR3 length: 11 amino acids. Germline CDR1 and CDR2: SQVTM and ANQGSEA. The CDR3 sequence: CSANRGDGYTF. The CDR3 bases that were read are TGCAGCGCGAACAGGGGCGATGGC.

For this clone: From the germline J gene comes the end of the CDR3, since the read stops 3 residues before it. The chain couples TRBV5-1 to TRBJ2-3; D is uncertain. The CDR3 is 15 amino acids. CDR1 SGHRS and CDR2 YFSETQ come from the germline V gene. Deletions cut 2 bases from V and 2 bases from J, with 12 bases between. CDR3: CASSFDGSSTDTQYF. CDR3 DNA, as far as it was read: TGCGCCAGCAGCTTCGACGGGTCCTCCACAGATACG.

Worth noting for this clone: The read ends 3 residues shy of where the CDR3 ends; the end is completed using the germline J gene. The V call is TRBV20-1, the J call TRBJ1-2; possibly TRBD1 for D (5 bases). This CDR3 region has 15 residues. Germline V CDR1 and CDR2: DFQATT, SNEGSKA (reference sequence). The CDR3 protein is CSARAMAGKGRGYTF. Incomplete CDR3 DNA: TGCAGTGCTAGAGCTATGGCAGGGAAAGGGAGAGGC.

Notes on this clone: The read finishes 3 residues shy of the CDR3 end, and the germline J gene is used to complete it. This chain links TRBV20-1 with TRBJ2-5; D is perhaps TRBD2 (5 bases). The CDR3 extends over 11 amino acids. CDR1 and CDR2 from the germline V gene are DFQATT and SNEGSKA (reference sequence). The germline V and J ends were trimmed by 7 bases and 4 bases, with 10 bases remaining between them. The sequenced part of the CDR3 DNA is TGCAGTGGACTACGAACAGAGACC. Its protein is CSGLRTET. The whole CDR3 protein is CSGLRTETQYF.

With respect to this clone: The read terminates 3 residues ahead of where the CDR3 ends, so the germline J gene completes it. V is TRBV29-1 and J is TRBJ1-1; D is perhaps TRBD1 (5 bases). The CDR3 is 12 amino acids. Germline V CDR1 and CDR2: SQVTM, ANQGSEA. Trimming shortened V by 7 bases and J by 2 bases, and 11 bases separated the two germline ends. Incomplete CDR3 DNA: TGCAGCGCACGACAGAGTAACACTGAA. Residues: CSARQSNTE. The whole CDR3 protein reads CSARQSNTEAFF.

Notes on this clone: The read ends 3 residues early relative to the CDR3; the germline J gene fills the gap. This chain uses TRBV5-1 with TRBJ2-7, with D unresolved. CDR1 SGHRS and CDR2 YFSETQ come from the germline V gene. The V and J ends lost 0 bases and 4 bases respectively, with 8 bases between them. The CDR3 spans 13 residues. CDR3 DNA, as far as it was read: TGCGCCAGCAGCTTGGGCCAGTCATACGAG. It is translated as CASSLGQSYE. The whole CDR3 region reads CASSLGQSYEQYF.

Details on this clone: The observed sequence ends 3 residues before the CDR3 terminus, with the missing tail filled in from the germline J gene. This sequence joins TRBV28 and TRBJ2-5; 7 nucleotides match TRBD2. The CDR3 loop spans 17 amino acids. V lost 3 bases, J lost 4 bases, and 14 bases stayed unmatched. Germline lookup yields CDR1 MDHEN and CDR2 SYDVKM. The covered CDR3 bases are TGTGCCAGCAGTTTCATGGGTGCAGTAGCGGGTGTAGAGACC. Amino acid sequence: CASSFMGAVAGVET. The whole CDR3 sequence reads CASSFMGAVAGVETQYF.

Remarks on this clone: From the germline J gene comes the end of the CDR3, since the read stops 3 residues before it. The J gene is TRBJ1-4, the V gene TRBV20-1; tentative D call: TRBD1 (6 bases). The germline CDR1 and CDR2 sequences are DFQATT and SNEGSKA (reference sequence). V was trimmed by 0 bases and J by 6 bases, leaving 17 bases between them. The CDR3 is 16 residues long. The CDR3 bases that were read are TGCAGTGCTAGAGATCCGCGCGGCAGGGGCTATGAAAAA. Its translation is CSARDPRGRGYEK. The full CDR3 sequence reads CSARDPRGRGYEKLFF.

CDR3 DNA (partial): TGTGCCAGGGAAGAGGGGAACTATGGC. Translated, it gives CAREEGNYG. In full, the CDR3 is CAREEGNYGYTF. The chain joins TRBV2 to TRBJ1-2, with a possible D match to TRBD1 (5 bases). The read stops 3 residues short of the end of the CDR3; the missing end is completed from the germline J gene. This CDR3 is built from 12 residues. Per germline, CDR1 SNHLY and CDR2 FYNNEI. V lost 9 bases and J 2 bases, leaving 10 bases between the germline ends.

A note on this clone: The read ends 3 residues before the CDR3 terminus; that terminus is restored from the germline J gene. The genes are TRBV5-1 and TRBJ2-1; D is possibly TRBD2 (5 bases). Germline V lookup: CDR1 SGHRS, CDR2 YFSETQ. CDR3 length: 14 amino acids. V was cut by 4 bases and J by 5 bases, with 13 bases left in between. CDR3 bases read: TGCGCCAGCAGCCTCGCGGGTTCAAACAATGAG. It specifies CASSLAGSNNE. In full, the CDR3 reads CASSLAGSNNEQFF.

Notes on this clone: The sequenced fragment ends 3 residues before the CDR3 boundary, so the rest is inferred from the germline J gene. The chain joins TRBV7-8 to TRBJ1-2, with D hard to call. The CDR3 runs to 14 residues. Germline CDR1 is SGHVS and CDR2 is FQNEAQ. Deletions cut 3 bases from V and 7 bases from J, with 15 bases between. CDR3 DNA (partial): TGTGCCAGCAGCTTTCGCGGTGATTTGCTTGGC. This codes for CASSFRGDLLG. The CDR3 as a whole reads CASSFRGDLLGYTF. Full variable domain (outside the CDR3, taken from reference TRBV7-8 and TRBJ1-2): GAGVSQSPRYKVAKRGQDVALRCDPISGHVSLFWYQQALGQGPEFLTYFQNEAQLDKSGLPSDRFFAERPEGSVSTLKIQRTQQEDSAVYLCASSFRGDLLGYTFGSGTRLTVV.

Concerning this clone: The sequenced fragment ends 3 residues before the CDR3 boundary, so the rest is inferred from the germline J gene. The rearrangement links TRBV5-1 to TRBJ1-2, with D possibly TRBD1 on 6 matching bases. CDR1 SGHRS and CDR2 YFSETQ come from the germline V gene. There are 14 residues in the CDR3. The DNA read from the CDR3 is TGCGCCAGCAGCTTGGCCGGACAGTCCTTTGTC. As protein: CASSLAGQSFV. The full CDR3 sequence reads CASSLAGQSFVYTF.

CDR3 DNA (partial): TGTGCCAGCAGTTCTAGGGGGAGGGGGCCGAATCAGCCC. This codes for CASSSRGRGPNQP. The whole CDR3 sequence is CASSSRGRGPNQPQHF. The rearrangement uses TRBV27 and TRBJ1-5; 7 bases fit TRBD1. The CDR3 end is not reached by the read, which stops 3 residues before it; the germline J gene fills it in. There are 16 residues in the CDR3. The germline V gene has CDR1 MNHEY and CDR2 SMNVEV (reference sequence). J lost 4 bases, V lost 4 bases, and 10 bases had no gene match.

To note about this clone: The missing CDR3 end, 3 residues past where the read stops, is filled in from the germline J gene. This rearrangement joins TRBV13 to TRBJ2-2, with D possibly matching TRBD2 (5 bases). CDR1 is PRHDT and CDR2 is FYEKMQ in the germline V gene (reference sequence). Trimming shortened V by 5 bases and J by 1 base, and 14 bases separated the two germline ends. The CDR3 sequence is 16 residues long. CDR3 sequence: CASSPPKRMNTGELFF. Partial CDR3 DNA: TGTGCCAGCAGCCCCCCCAAGCGGATGAACACCGGGGAG.

Notes on this clone: Read sequence stops 3 residues before the CDR3 end, and the germline J gene provides the missing end. The chain couples TRBV12-5 to TRBJ2-1; TRBD2 agrees at 11 bases. The ends lost 7 bases at V and 8 bases at J; junction bases unmatched: 10. CDR1 and CDR2 (germline): LGHNT, FRNRAP. This CDR3 is 15 amino acids long. The part of the CDR3 DNA that was read is TGTGCTAGTGAGGTCCTTAGCGGGAGGGGCGATGAG. It translates to CASEVLSGRGDE. The full CDR3 is CASEVLSGRGDEQFF. Using reference TRBV12-5 and TRBJ2-1 for the parts outside the CDR3, the full variable domain is DARVTQTPRHKVTEMGQEVTMRCQPILGHNTVFWYRQTMMQGLELLAYFRNRAPLDDSGMPKDRFSAEMPDATLATLKIQPSEPRDSAVYFCASEVLSGRGDEQFFGPGTRLTVL.

As to this clone: From the germline J gene comes the end of the CDR3, since the read stops 3 residues before it. The chain recombines TRBV20-1 with TRBJ2-1, with D unclear. V shed 0 bases and J shed 4 bases, with 13 bases lying between them. The CDR3 is made up of 15 amino acids. Germline V gene data show CDR1 as DFQATT and CDR2 as SNEGSKA (reference sequence). CDR3 bases read: TGCAGTGCTAGAGATCGTGACTTAGGATACAATGAG. Residues: CSARDRDLGYNE. The entire CDR3 reads CSARDRDLGYNEQFF.

As to this clone: The CDR3 goes on 3 residues after the read ends, and that part is filled in from the germline J gene. The chain combines TRBV5-1 with TRBJ1-6; a weak D match, TRBD1 (5 bases). Between the trimmed V and J ends, which lost 4 bases and 11 bases, there was a span of 19 bases. Germline V gives CDR1 SGHRS, CDR2 YFSETQ. The CDR3 runs to 15 residues. The sequenced part of the CDR3 DNA is TGCGCCAGCAGCGTAACGACAGTAACAGACACACCC. It yields the protein CASSVTTVTDTP. The whole CDR3 sequence reads CASSVTTVTDTPLHF.

Concerning this clone itself: The read terminates 3 residues ahead of where the CDR3 ends, so the germline J gene completes it. The V and J genes are TRBV30 and TRBJ2-2; perhaps TRBD2 as D (5 bases). V lost 1 base and J lost 6, with 9 bases in between. CDR3 length: 13 residues. Germline values: CDR1 GTSNPN, CDR2 SVGIG (reference sequence). Here the CDR3 reads CAWSGSGPGELFF. The covered CDR3 bases are TGTGCCTGGAGTGGCAGCGGTCCCGGGGAG.

Turning to this clone: The DNA ends 3 residues before the CDR3 does, and the rest of the CDR3 is filled in from the germline J gene. V is TRBV2 and J is TRBJ2-1; D is unclear. CDR1 SNHLY and CDR2 FYNNEI come from the germline V gene. The CDR3 is 15 residues long. Trimming pared 2 bases from V and 6 bases from J, leaving 14 bases between. The CDR3 here is CASSESSGKPNEQFF. The covered CDR3 bases are TGTGCCAGCAGTGAATCATCGGGTAAACCCAATGAG.

Details on this clone: The read ends 3 residues shy of where the CDR3 ends; the end is completed using the germline J gene. The genes are TRBV12-3 or TRBV12-4 and TRBJ1-2; no firm D call. The CDR3 spans 13 residues. V was shortened by 6 bases and J by 4 bases, with 12 bases between the two germline ends. CDR3 bases read: TGTGCCAGCAGCCCTGGGCGAACCTATGGC. Its translation is CASSPGRTYG. Given in full, the CDR3 is CASSPGRTYGYTF.

For this clone: Read sequence stops 3 residues before the CDR3 end, and the germline J gene provides the missing end. The chain has TRBV30 and TRBJ2-1; D is possibly TRBD2 (7 bases). This CDR3 comprises 13 residues. Trimming removed 8 bases at V and 6 bases at J, with 17 bases between. Germline CDR1 and CDR2: GTSNPN and SVGIG (reference sequence). Incomplete CDR3 DNA: TGTGCCGGGGATGGTGGGGGGGCCAATGAG. Its translation: CAGDGGGANE. Given in full, the CDR3 is CAGDGGGANEQFF.

Turning to this clone: The missing CDR3 end, 3 residues past where the read stops, is filled in from the germline J gene. This chain uses TRBV5-5 with TRBJ1-5; D remains ambiguous. The CDR3 has 13 residues. Germline assignment: CDR1 SGHKS and CDR2 YYEKEE (reference sequence). With 0 bases removed from V and 7 bases from J, the gap between germline ends came to 8 bases. CDR3 DNA (partial): TGTGCCAGCAGCTTGGGGGCCCGGCAGCCC. Its protein product is CASSLGARQP. The full CDR3 sequence reads CASSLGARQPQHF.

A word on this clone: The read comes to an end 3 residues before the CDR3 does, leaving the germline J gene to fill in the end. The gene calls are TRBV2 and TRBJ2-5, with 10 bases matching TRBD1. This CDR3 region has 15 residues. The germline gives CDR1 SNHLY, CDR2 FYNNEI. Trimming removed 8 bases from V and 7 bases from J; junction bases left unmatched: 13. This CDR3 is CASGRLGTGDVTQYF. CDR3 bases read: TGTGCCAGCGGGAGACTAGGGACAGGGGATGTGACC.

Regarding this clone: The read ends 3 residues early relative to the CDR3; the germline J gene fills the gap. This chain uses TRBV27 with TRBJ2-3; 8 bases are a match to TRBD2. The CDR3 is 15 amino acids. The J segment lost 5 bases and the V segment lost 2 bases, leaving 6 bases of the junction unmatched. The V gene's germline CDR1 is MNHEY and CDR2 SMNVEV (reference sequence). The sequenced part of the CDR3 DNA is TGTGCCAGCAGTTTAATGGGACTAGTGGGAGATACG. Translation gives CASSLMGLVGDT. The entire CDR3 protein reads CASSLMGLVGDTQYF.

Notes on this clone: The read stops 3 residues short of the end of the CDR3; the missing end is completed from the germline J gene. The chain employs TRBV12-5 and TRBJ2-5; no definite D call. V was shortened by 3 bases and J by 1 base, with 12 bases between the two germline ends. CDR1 and CDR2 from the germline V gene are LGHNT and FRNRAP. CDR3 length equals 15 residues. CDR3 sequence reads: CASGLPSTGQETQYF. The DNA read from the CDR3 is TGTGCTAGTGGTTTACCCTCGACGGGCCAAGAGACC.

Of note for this clone: The read gets to within 3 residues of the CDR3 end, and the germline J gene fills in the rest. The V call is TRBV20-1, the J call TRBJ2-5, with D maybe TRBD2 (6 bases). The CDR3 runs 12 residues. Germline CDR1 and CDR2: DFQATT and SNEGSKA (reference sequence). The V end was cut by 8 bases, the J end by 2 bases, with 12 bases between. The CDR3 is CSSSSAQETQYF. The part of the CDR3 DNA that was read is TGCAGTTCTTCTAGCGCTCAAGAGACC.